The rows below give T cell receptor beta chains drawn from one sample of a study of OX40 agonist ivuxolimab in advanced cancers. Clones were sequenced by immunoSEQ multiplex PCR, and TCRdb holds only the in-frame ones, with some missing. This table holds some 15,000 clones, around four fifths found once. Source: CD4+ or CD8+ T cells sorted from blood, taken in a trial of the OX40 agonist ivuxolimab. Every receptor here comes from an adult with an advanced solid tumor such as melanoma, head and neck, liver or kidney cancer. The CDR3 runs from the conserved cysteine through the conserved F or W. Each record gives: CDR3 DNA, CDR3 protein, V gene, D gene, J gene, clone size. The D gene is left open where the match is weak. The size entry is marked missing in some rows and otherwise reads once, few, many or a size class.

cdr3_nt: TGTGCCAGCAGCTCAAGAGAGAACACTGAAGCTTTCTTT; cdr3_aa: CASSSRENTEAFF; v_call: TRBV11-1; d_call: -; j_call: TRBJ1-1; clone_size: -
cdr3_nt: TGTGCCAGCACCGGGAAGGGGGGCCTCTACGAGCAGTACTTC; cdr3_aa: CASTGKGGLYEQYF; v_call: TRBV2; d_call: -; j_call: TRBJ2-7; clone_size: -
cdr3_nt: TGTGCCAGCAGCACCGGGACAGGCCTAGATACGCAGTATTTT; cdr3_aa: CASSTGTGLDTQYF; v_call: TRBV7-3; d_call: TRBD1; j_call: TRBJ2-3; clone_size: -
cdr3_nt: TGTGCCAGTAGTATTGCACTGGGGAGCACTGAAGCTTTCTTT; cdr3_aa: CASSIALGSTEAFF; v_call: TRBV19; d_call: -; j_call: TRBJ1-1; clone_size: -
cdr3_nt: TGTGCCAGCAGTTTTTCTCCCGGGACAGGGGTATACGAGCAGTACTTC; cdr3_aa: CASSFSPGTGVYEQYF; v_call: TRBV27; d_call: TRBD1; j_call: TRBJ2-7; clone_size: -
cdr3_nt: TGTGCCAGTTCCGGGACTGCTACAAATCAGCCCCAGCATTTT; cdr3_aa: CASSGTATNQPQHF; v_call: TRBV19; d_call: -; j_call: TRBJ1-5; clone_size: -
cdr3_nt: TGTGCCAGCATGGGCGGGAGGAGAACCGGGGAGCTGTTTTTT; cdr3_aa: CASMGGRRTGELFF; v_call: TRBV21-1; d_call: -; j_call: TRBJ2-2; clone_size: -
cdr3_nt: TGTGCCAGCAGATATGGGGGAGGCAATGAGCAGTTCTTC; cdr3_aa: CASRYGGGNEQFF; v_call: TRBV7-8; d_call: -; j_call: TRBJ2-1; clone_size: -
cdr3_nt: TGTGCCAGCAGCCCCACGCAGGAGGGGGTTGGGCTGGCCAAAAACATTCAGTACTTC; cdr3_aa: CASSPTQEGVGLAKNIQYF; v_call: TRBV7-9; d_call: -; j_call: TRBJ2-4; clone_size: medium-sized
cdr3_nt: TGTGCCAGCAGCCCATCCCGGGACTCCTACGAGCAGTACTTC; cdr3_aa: CASSPSRDSYEQYF; v_call: TRBV7-2; d_call: -; j_call: TRBJ2-7; clone_size: -